This passage covers 15 T cell receptor beta chains from one sample sequenced in a study of cytomegalovirus exposure and HLA in healthy donors. The PCR employed 60 Vbeta primers together with 13 Jbeta primers. Libraries were prepared by immunoSEQ multiplex PCR; TCRdb keeps only in-frame clonotypes and omits some of them. Among over 150,000 clones, about four fifths were seen once, and the ten largest hold roughly 1.5%. What was sequenced was PBMCs. All receptors derive from a girl aged 5-17 years in good health and CMV-seropositive.

The V and J genes are TRBV30 and TRBJ1-1, with 8 bases fitting TRBD1. Germline trimming cut 0 bases from V and 5 bases from J; bases unmatched to any gene: 11. The CDR3 runs to 16 residues. CDR1 GTSNPN and CDR2 SVGIG come from the germline V gene (reference sequence). CDR3 nucleotides: TGTGCCTGGAGTGTCTCTTTTACAGGGGGTGGAACTGAAGCTTTCTTT. Encoded protein: CAWSVSFTGGGTEAFF.

This chain uses TRBV19 with TRBJ2-7; a possible D gene is TRBD1 (5 bases). V was shortened by 7 bases and J by 5 bases, with 18 bases between the two germline ends. The V gene's germline CDR1 is LNHDA and CDR2 SQIVND (reference sequence). This CDR3 region has 14 residues. The CDR3 loop reads CASTLNQGFHEQYF. The CDR3 bases are TGTGCCAGTACCCTAAACCAGGGTTTCCACGAGCAGTACTTC. The whole variable domain, remainder taken from reference TRBV19 and TRBJ2-7, is DGGITQSPKYLFRKEGQNVTLSCEQNLNHDAMYWYRQDPGQGLRLIYYSQIVNDFQKGDIAEGYSVSREKKESFPLTVTSAQKNPTAFYLCASTLNQGFHEQYFGPGTRLTVT.

J is TRBJ2-7 and V is TRBV5-8; TRBD1 is a possible D gene (5 bases). The germline V gene has CDR1 SGHTS and CDR2 YDEGEE. The CDR3 covers 13 residues. The ends were cut back, 5 bases at V and 7 bases at J, with 16 bases in the middle. CDR3: CASRAQGLREQYF. The CDR3 DNA sequence: TGTGCCAGCAGGGCGCAGGGCCTTAGGGAGCAGTACTTC. Using reference TRBV5-8 and TRBJ2-7 for the parts outside the CDR3, the full variable domain is EAGVTQSPTHLIKTRGQQATLRCSPISGHTSVYWYQQALGLGLQFLLWYDEGEERNRGNFPPRFSGRQFPNYSSELNVNALELEDSALYLCASRAQGLREQYFGPGTRLTVT.

In DNA, the CDR3 is TGTGCCAGTAGTATCTCTCTTGAGCCCCAGCATTTT. Translating it yields CASSISLEPQHF. The chain is built from TRBV19 and TRBJ1-5; no definite D call. The germline gives CDR1 LNHDA, CDR2 SQIVND (reference sequence). This CDR3 is 12 amino acids long. Trimming removed 3 bases at V and 8 bases at J, with 8 bases between.

This clone was seen a single time. The rearrangement joins TRBV6-1 to TRBJ2-7; a possible D gene is TRBD2 (6 bases). The CDR3 extends over 13 amino acids. Germline loops: CDR1 MNHNS, CDR2 SASEGT. The V end was cut by 6 bases, the J end by 3 bases, with 12 bases between. The CDR3 nucleotides are TGTGCCAGCAGGCCGGGGGTTGGCTACGAGCAGTACTTC. Encoded protein: CASRPGVGYEQYF.

The chain carries TRBV19 and TRBJ1-5; 9 bases align to TRBD1. CDR3 length equals 15 residues. In germline, CDR1 is LNHDA, CDR2 SQIVND (reference sequence). J lost 4 bases, V lost 10 bases, and 11 bases had no gene match. CDR3 nucleotide sequence: TGTGCCACCTCCGGGAGCGGGACAGGGAATCAGCCCCAGCATTTT. This sequence encodes CATSGSGTGNQPQHF.

The rearrangement links TRBV5-4 to TRBJ2-5; 11 bases are a match to TRBD2. The CDR3 loop spans 17 amino acids. Trimming removed 0 bases from V and 2 bases from J; junction bases left unmatched: 6. Germline lookup yields CDR1 SGHNT and CDR2 YYREEE (reference sequence). The CDR3 reads CASSLGLAGGIQETQYF. Written as DNA, the CDR3 is TGTGCCAGCAGCTTGGGTCTAGCGGGGGGAATTCAAGAGACCCAGTACTTC.

This chain links TRBV9 with TRBJ1-4; tentative D call: TRBD1 (6 bases). This CDR3 has 15 residues. The ends were cut back, 3 bases at V and 3 bases at J, with 12 bases in the middle. CDR1 and CDR2 from the germline V gene are SGDLS and YYNGEE. The CDR3 reads CASSATGSPNEKLFF. CDR3 nucleotides: TGTGCCAGCAGCGCCACAGGGTCCCCTAATGAAAAACTGTTTTTT.

This sequence joins TRBV19 and TRBJ2-3; D possibly corresponds to TRBD1 (5 bases). Trimming took 5 bases from V and 1 from J, leaving 16 bases between them. CDR1 LNHDA and CDR2 SQIVND come from the germline V gene (reference sequence). This CDR3 comprises 16 residues. The CDR3 sequence: CASSQPRKGGTDTQYF. In DNA form, the CDR3 reads TGTGCCAGTAGTCAGCCTCGTAAAGGGGGCACAGATACGCAGTATTTT. The full variable domain, its missing parts supplied by reference TRBV19 and TRBJ2-3, is DGGITQSPKYLFRKEGQNVTLSCEQNLNHDAMYWYRQDPGQGLRLIYYSQIVNDFQKGDIAEGYSVSREKKESFPLTVTSAQKNPTAFYLCASSQPRKGGTDTQYFGPGTRLTVL.

This chain joins TRBV10-3 and TRBJ2-2, with TRBD1 as a possible D gene (5 bases). Germline V gene data show CDR1 as ENHRY and CDR2 as SYGVKD. V gave up 11 bases and J gave up 3 bases, with 22 bases separating them. The CDR3 length is 16 residues. DNA for the CDR3: TGTGCCGCCGGGCGAACAGGCCCGAAGGACACCGGGGAGCTGTTTTTT. This sequence encodes CAAGRTGPKDTGELFF.

V usage is TRBV10-3 and J usage is TRBJ2-3; D is perhaps TRBD2 (6 bases). The CDR3 extends over 14 amino acids. Germline V lookup: CDR1 ENHRY, CDR2 SYGVKD. V gave up 6 bases and J gave up 3 bases, with 13 bases separating them. This CDR3 is CAIRPGLSTDTQYF. The DNA of the CDR3 is TGTGCCATCAGACCGGGACTGTCGACAGATACGCAGTATTTT.

This chain connects TRBV29-1 to TRBJ2-5; 12 nucleotides align to TRBD2. This CDR3 comprises 16 residues. Germline-derived CDR1 and CDR2 are SQVTM and ANQGSEA. V lost 3 bases and J lost 1; bases outside the gene matches: 6. CDR3 nucleotides: TGCAGCGTTGATCCACTAGCGGGGGGACCCCAAGAGACCCAGTACTTC. Residues: CSVDPLAGGPQETQYF.

J is TRBJ2-1 and V is TRBV28; 12 nucleotides align to TRBD2. The J segment lost 6 bases and the V segment lost 0 bases, leaving 0 bases of the junction unmatched. Germline CDR1 is MDHEN and CDR2 is SYDVKM. This CDR3 comprises 15 residues. CDR3 loop: CASSLWTSGGNEQFF. The CDR3 DNA reads TGTGCCAGCAGTTTATGGACTAGCGGGGGCAATGAGCAGTTCTTC.

V is TRBV19 and J is TRBJ1-2, with D possibly TRBD1 on 6 matching bases. Per germline, CDR1 LNHDA and CDR2 SQIVND (reference sequence). The length of the CDR3 is 15 residues. Trimming shortened V by 6 bases and J by 3 bases, and 17 bases separated the two germline ends. The CDR3: CASSGDRWSHYGYTF. CDR3 bases: TGTGCCAGTAGCGGCGACAGGTGGAGTCACTATGGCTACACCTTC. Supplemented by reference TRBV19 and TRBJ1-2, the full variable domain reads DGGITQSPKYLFRKEGQNVTLSCEQNLNHDAMYWYRQDPGQGLRLIYYSQIVNDFQKGDIAEGYSVSREKKESFPLTVTSAQKNPTAFYLCASSGDRWSHYGYTFGSGTRLTVV.

This clone was seen a handful of times. The V and J genes are TRBV11-3 and TRBJ1-6; D ambiguous. Germline V CDR1 and CDR2: SGHNT, YENEEA. With 4 bases removed from V and 8 bases from J, the gap between germline ends came to 9 bases. This CDR3 contains 13 residues. The CDR3 nucleotides are TGTGCCAGCAGCTCCGATGAGGATTCACCCCTCCACTTT. Translating it yields CASSSDEDSPLHF.